The 13 T cell receptor beta chains listed next were all sequenced from one sample in a study of blood T cell repertoires in COVID-19. Sequencing was performed with immunoSEQ multiplex PCR; in TCRdb, only in-frame clones are kept and a portion is missing. The repertoire holds around 380,000 clones, with around 87% as singletons. The sequenced material came from PBMCs or T cells enriched from blood (not recorded which). These receptors were obtained from a man aged 25 to 45 who had recovered from COVID-19.

In its sample, this clone was seen a few times. The V gene is TRBV7-9, the J gene TRBJ1-3; the D is unclear. This CDR3 region has 16 residues. From germline, CDR1 is SEHNR and CDR2 FQNEAQ (reference sequence). V lost 5 bases and J 0 bases, leaving 14 bases between the germline ends. This CDR3 reads CASSPTTGSSGNTIYF. Here the CDR3 DNA reads TGTGCCAGCAGCCCTACCACTGGGAGCTCTGGAAACACCATATATTTT.

The chain recombines TRBV30 with TRBJ2-7; TRBD2 aligns across 12 bases. Germline V gives CDR1 GTSNPN, CDR2 SVGIG (reference sequence). Unmatched junction bases numbered 3, after V lost 4 bases and J lost 5 bases. The CDR3 extends over 13 amino acids. For the CDR3, the DNA is TGTGCCTGGAAGCTAGCGGGAGGGAACGAGCAGTACTTC. This translates into CAWKLAGGNEQYF.

This clone occurred a few times. The chain recombines TRBV4-1 with TRBJ2-7; TRBD1 matches 8 bases. The CDR3 contains 16 residues. V lost 1 base, J lost 3 bases, and 8 bases stayed unmatched. Germline values: CDR1 MGHRA, CDR2 YSYEKL. CDR3 DNA sequence: TGCGCCAGCAGCCAAGGGGATAGGGACAGGAACTACGAGCAGTACTTC. Its translation: CASSQGDRDRNYEQYF.

The chain couples TRBV23-1 to TRBJ2-7; 8 bases are a match to TRBD1. TRBV23-1 falls under the ORF class, with uncertain function. With 6 bases clipped from V and 5 bases from J, the junction kept 15 bases outside the gene matches. This CDR3 is 16 amino acids long. The CDR3 sequence is CASSPSVVTGDDEQYF. CDR3 DNA sequence: TGCGCCAGCAGCCCAAGTGTCGTGACAGGGGACGACGAGCAGTACTTC.

The rearrangement links TRBV5-4 to TRBJ1-2, with TRBD1 identical over 7 bases. J lost 4 bases, V lost 2 bases, and 8 bases had no gene match. Germline CDR1 and CDR2: SGHNT and YYREEE (reference sequence). This CDR3 region has 15 residues. CDR3: CASSLERTGPYGYTF. The CDR3 DNA reads as TGTGCCAGCAGCTTAGAGAGGACAGGACCCTATGGCTACACCTTC.

The V gene is TRBV5-6, the J gene TRBJ2-1; possible D gene TRBD1, 6 bases. Trimming took 3 bases from V and 3 from J, leaving 16 bases between them. The CDR3 has 16 amino acids. Per germline, CDR1 SGHDT and CDR2 YYEEEE. The CDR3 spells CASSWGEDSLYNEQFF. The CDR3 region has the DNA TGTGCCAGCAGCTGGGGAGAGGACAGCCTCTACAATGAGCAGTTCTTC.

This clone is a singleton in its sample. The J gene is TRBJ2-3, the V gene TRBV27; 9 nucleotides line up with TRBD2. Germline assignment: CDR1 MNHEY and CDR2 SMNVEV (reference sequence). The CDR3 loop spans 18 amino acids. The trim removed 6 bases at V and 2 bases at J, leaving 15 bases unmatched. As DNA, the CDR3 is TGTGCCAGCAGACTAGTAGCCCGGGGGACTAGCATCACAGATACGCAGTATTTT. Its protein product is CASRLVARGTSITDTQYF.

This chain uses TRBV3-1 (or the pseudogene TRBV3-2) with TRBJ1-1, with a weak D call TRBD1 (6 bases). Trimming stripped 4 bases from V and 6 bases from J, with 15 bases between. The germline gives CDR1 LGHDT, CDR2 YNNKEL (reference sequence). This CDR3 contains 14 residues. The CDR3 nucleotides are TGTGCCAGCAGCCTCATAGGGGGAAGCCCTGAAGCTTTCTTT. It specifies CASSLIGGSPEAFF.

The genes are TRBV10-3 and TRBJ1-4; a weak D match, TRBD1 (6 bases). Trimming removed 0 bases from V and 7 bases from J, with 15 bases in between. Germline V gene lookup returns CDR1 ENHRY and CDR2 SYGVKD. The CDR3 covers 16 residues. The CDR3 DNA is TGTGCCATCAGTGAGTCGGGGGGGCGAGGAGGTGAAAAACTGTTTTTT. Amino acids: CAISESGGRGGEKLFF.

The CDR3 DNA reads as TGTGCCACCTCCGGGACTAGCGGAAACACCGGGGAGCTGTTTTTT. Translating gives CATSGTSGNTGELFF. This chain uses TRBV24-1 with TRBJ2-2; TRBD2 aligns across 11 bases. In germline, CDR1 is KGHDR, CDR2 SFDVKD. The CDR3 has 15 residues. Trimming removed 9 bases from V and 2 bases from J; junction bases left unmatched: 4.

This clone occurred once. This sequence joins TRBV9 and TRBJ1-1; 10 nucleotides align to TRBD1. CDR3 size: 17 residues. The germline gives CDR1 SGDLS, CDR2 YYNGEE. J was trimmed by 6 bases and V by 0 bases; bases with no gene match: 11. CDR3 loop: CASSVVGTGEERAEAFF. CDR3 coding DNA: TGTGCCAGCAGCGTAGTTGGGACAGGGGAAGAAAGGGCTGAAGCTTTCTTT.

This chain connects TRBV19 to TRBJ2-4, with D possibly matching TRBD1 (5 bases). Germline CDR1 LNHDA, CDR2 SQIVND (reference sequence). The CDR3 covers 14 residues. V was clipped by 11 bases and J by 6 bases, with 20 bases between them. The CDR3 protein is CAAGRQGAVNIQYF. The CDR3 DNA is TGTGCCGCCGGACGGCAGGGTGCGGTAAACATTCAGTACTTC.

This clone occurred a few times. J is TRBJ2-2 and V is TRBV11-3; D perhaps matches TRBD2 (6 bases). Germline loops: CDR1 SGHNT, CDR2 YENEEA. CDR3 length: 16 residues. The V gene lost 2 bases and the J gene lost 0 bases, with 10 bases spanning the gap. The CDR3 loop reads CASSLSGTPNTGELFF. CDR3 DNA sequence: TGTGCCAGCAGCTTATCCGGGACTCCGAACACCGGGGAGCTGTTTTTT.